This T cell receptor (beta chain) was sequenced for a study of T-cell memory formation after mild COVID-19. Study-level findings and limits: Pre-infection memory held some responding clones, suggesting pre-existing cross-reactive T cells responded.

This clonotype was observed a few times. Its antigen remains unknown. In TCRdb, the 5' RACE reads were re-called with MiXCR into one record per CDR3 protein. The data contain about 190,000 distinct CDR3 sequences, around 20% of them singletons. Germline assignment: CDR1 SGHTA and CDR2 FQGNSA. Trimming removed 3 bases from V and 3 bases from J; junction bases left unmatched: 15. The CDR3 consists of 19 residues. The rearrangement uses TRBV7-2 and TRBJ2-5, with 11 bases matching TRBD2. Material for sequencing was PBMCs or a T cell subset sorted from them (not recorded which). This receptor was identified in an adult woman who had mild COVID-19 (a few samples of this study predate the infection). Cell type and time point are not known. The CDR3 nucleotides read TGTGCCAGCAGCTTTGTAGCGGGAGGGCCTCGGGCGTTAGAAGAGACCCAGTACTTC. Protein sequence: CASSFVAGGPRALEETQYF.